Listed below are T cell receptor beta chains from one sample, sequenced in a study of identical twins. TCRdb reprocessed the 5' RACE reads with MiXCR, giving one entry per CDR3 protein. The data show roughly 250,000 distinct CDR3 sequences, approximately 7.8% seen once. This sample was shared with a second study, whose subject was yellow fever vaccine responses in identical twins.

The specimen was CD8+ T cells sorted from blood. These receptors all stem from a woman between 18 and 29 years old in good health. Each CDR3 is given with its conserved first and last residue. Each record gives: D gene, J gene, V gene, clone size, CDR3 protein, CDR3 DNA. D genes are given only for firm matches. Where a row states a size, it is once, few, many or the class of an expanded clone; other rows omit it.

>NA|TRBJ2-2|TRBV7-9|many
CASSSEPHTGELFF
TGTGCCAGCAGCTCTGAACCCCATACCGGGGAGCTGTTTTTT
>NA|TRBJ1-2|TRBV20-1|many
CSARGPTANYGYTF
TGCAGTGCTAGAGGTCCTACAGCTAACTATGGCTACACCTTC
>NA|TRBJ2-3|TRBV27|NA
CASSFVDTDTQYF
TGTGCCAGCAGTTTCGTGGACACAGATACGCAGTATTTT
>NA|TRBJ2-3|TRBV20-1|many
CSAGLAVASTDTQYF
TGCAGTGCTGGTCTGGCGGTAGCTAGCACAGATACGCAGTATTTT
>NA|TRBJ1-5|TRBV15|NA
CATSGSTQPQHF
TGTGCCACCAGCGGATCGACACAGCCCCAGCATTTT
>TRBD2|TRBJ2-1|TRBV5-6|many
CASSLAGSGRVSYNEQFF
TGTGCCAGCAGCTTGGCGGGGAGCGGGAGGGTATCCTACAATGAGCAGTTCTTC
>NA|TRBJ1-1|TRBV27|NA
CASRIKGLNTEAFF
TGTGCCAGCCGGATTAAGGGGTTGAACACTGAAGCTTTCTTT
>TRBD1|TRBJ2-7|TRBV27|many
CASSLGQGATYEQYF
TGTGCCAGCAGTTTAGGACAGGGGGCAACCTACGAGCAGTACTTC
>NA|TRBJ2-5|TRBV5-4|few
CASSLGWGQETQYF
TGTGCCAGCAGCTTGGGCTGGGGCCAAGAGACCCAGTACTTC
>TRBD1|TRBJ2-1|TRBV27|NA
CASSLGQGALYEQFF
TGTGCCAGCAGCCTAGGACAGGGGGCTTTGTATGAGCAGTTCTTC
>NA|TRBJ2-7|TRBV25-1|few
CASSEYRSEQYF
TGTGCCAGCAGTGAATATCGGAGCGAGCAGTACTTC
>NA|TRBJ2-7|TRBV5-5|few
CASSLVQTYEQYF
TGTGCCAGCAGCTTGGTTCAGACCTACGAGCAGTACTTC
>TRBD1|TRBJ2-1|TRBV14|few
CASSQDYTRGYNEQFF
TGTGCCAGCAGCCAAGATTATACCAGGGGGTACAATGAGCAGTTCTTC
>NA|TRBJ2-2|TRBV10-3|many
CAIRLGGPNTGELFF
TGTGCCATCAGACTAGGGGGGCCTAACACCGGGGAGCTGTTTTTT
>TRBD2|TRBJ2-1|TRBV6-1|few
CASRPAGGLSYNEQFF
TGTGCCAGCAGGCCCGCGGGAGGTCTCTCCTACAATGAGCAGTTCTTC
>TRBD1|TRBJ2-7|TRBV29-1|many
CSVESGTGHEQYF
TGCAGCGTCGAGTCCGGGACAGGGCACGAGCAGTACTTC
>NA|TRBJ2-3|TRBV11-2|many
CASSNVADTQYF
TGTGCCAGCAGCAACGTAGCAGATACGCAGTATTTT
>NA|TRBJ1-1|TRBV18|many
CASSPGSRGNTEAFF
TGTGCCAGCTCACCAGGCTCCAGAGGGAACACTGAAGCTTTCTTT
>TRBD1|TRBJ2-1|TRBV7-9|few
CASSQGQGVNNEQFF
TGTGCCAGCAGCCAGGGACAGGGGGTTAACAATGAGCAGTTCTTC
>TRBD2|TRBJ2-1|TRBV5-5|many
CASSSQTREGAYNEQFF
TGTGCCAGCAGCTCCCAAACGCGGGAGGGGGCCTACAATGAGCAGTTCTTC
>NA|TRBJ2-5|TRBV27|few
CASSNAGPETQYF
TGTGCCAGCAGTAACGCGGGTCCTGAGACCCAGTACTTC
>TRBD1|TRBJ2-1|TRBV6-1|few
CASSEERQGATNNEQFF
TGTGCCAGCAGTGAAGAACGGCAGGGGGCTACGAACAATGAGCAGTTCTTC
>NA|TRBJ2-1|TRBV9|few
CASSPQTHEQFF
TGTGCCAGCAGCCCCCAAACCCATGAGCAGTTCTTC
>NA|TRBJ2-1|TRBV11-2|few
CASSLVPIGEQFF
TGTGCCAGCAGCTTAGTTCCCATTGGGGAGCAGTTCTTC
>NA|TRBJ2-5|TRBV6-5|NA
CASSYSIGGTDDQETQYF
TGTGCCAGCAGTTACTCGATAGGAGGGACAGACGACCAAGAGACCCAGTACTTC
>NA|TRBJ2-5|TRBV2|NA
CAFSFDVQGRGIQETQYF
TGTGCCTTCAGTTTTGATGTTCAGGGCCGCGGAATCCAAGAGACCCAGTACTTC
>NA|TRBJ2-1|TRBV27|medium-sized
CASSFPLGGGGNEQFF
TGTGCCAGCAGTTTTCCCCTGGGGGGGGGCGGGAATGAGCAGTTCTTC
>TRBD1|TRBJ2-5|TRBV12-3/TRBV12-4|few
CASSFGQGVWYQETQYF
TGTGCCAGCAGTTTTGGCCAGGGGGTCTGGTACCAAGAGACCCAGTACTTC
>TRBD2|TRBJ2-1|TRBV4-2|NA
CASSPQPGLAGNFYNEQFF
TGTGCCAGCAGCCCCCAACCGGGACTAGCGGGGAACTTTTACAATGAGCAGTTCTTC
>TRBD1|TRBJ2-3|TRBV12-3/TRBV12-4|NA
CASSGTALADTQYF
TGTGCCAGCAGTGGGACAGCTTTGGCAGATACGCAGTATTTT
>TRBD1|TRBJ2-5|TRBV27|NA
CASSQQTGGTQYF
TGTGCCAGCAGTCAACAGACAGGGGGGACCCAGTACTTC
>NA|TRBJ2-1|TRBV4-1|few
CASSQEASLGPESISYNEQFF
TGCGCCAGCAGCCAAGAAGCTTCTCTCGGTCCGGAATCCATCTCCTACAATGAGCAGTTCTTC
>NA|TRBJ1-1|TRBV3-1|many
CASSQEPMGNTEAFF
TGTGCCAGCAGCCAAGAACCGATGGGTAACACTGAAGCTTTCTTT
>TRBD1|TRBJ2-1|TRBV15|NA
CATSRDRQGASEQFF
TGTGCCACCAGCAGAGATAGACAGGGGGCGAGTGAGCAGTTCTTC